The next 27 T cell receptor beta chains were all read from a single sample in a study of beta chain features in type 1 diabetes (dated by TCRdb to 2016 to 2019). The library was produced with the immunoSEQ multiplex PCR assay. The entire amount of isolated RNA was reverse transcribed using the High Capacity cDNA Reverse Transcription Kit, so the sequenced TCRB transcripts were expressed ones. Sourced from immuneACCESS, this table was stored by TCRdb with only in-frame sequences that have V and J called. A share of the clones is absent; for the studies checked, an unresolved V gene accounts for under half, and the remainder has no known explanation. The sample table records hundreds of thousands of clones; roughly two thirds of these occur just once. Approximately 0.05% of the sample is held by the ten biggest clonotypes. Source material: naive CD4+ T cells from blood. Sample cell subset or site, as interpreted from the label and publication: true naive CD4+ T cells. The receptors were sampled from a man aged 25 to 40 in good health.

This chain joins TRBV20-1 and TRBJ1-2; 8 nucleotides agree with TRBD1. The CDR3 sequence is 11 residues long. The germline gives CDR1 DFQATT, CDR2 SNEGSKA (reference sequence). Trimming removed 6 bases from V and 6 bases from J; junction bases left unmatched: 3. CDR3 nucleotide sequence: TGCAGTGCAATGGACAGGGATGGCTACACCTTC. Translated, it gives CSAMDRDGYTF.

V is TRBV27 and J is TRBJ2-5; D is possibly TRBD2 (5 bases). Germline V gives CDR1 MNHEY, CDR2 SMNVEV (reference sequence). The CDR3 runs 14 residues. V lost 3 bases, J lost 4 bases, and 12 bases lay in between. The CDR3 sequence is CASSLATGGETQYF. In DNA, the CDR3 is TGTGCCAGCAGTTTGGCGACCGGAGGAGAGACCCAGTACTTC.

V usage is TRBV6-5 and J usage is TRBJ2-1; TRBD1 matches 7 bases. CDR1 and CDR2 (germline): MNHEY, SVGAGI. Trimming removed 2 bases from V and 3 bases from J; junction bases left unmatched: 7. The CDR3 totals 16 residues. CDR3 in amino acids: CASSYTPRGYYNEQFF. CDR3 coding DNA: TGTGCCAGCAGTTACACGCCCAGGGGGTACTACAATGAGCAGTTCTTC.

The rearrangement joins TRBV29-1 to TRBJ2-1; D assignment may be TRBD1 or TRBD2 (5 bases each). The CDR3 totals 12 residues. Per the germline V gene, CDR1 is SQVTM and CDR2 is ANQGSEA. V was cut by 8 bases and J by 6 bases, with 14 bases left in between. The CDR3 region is CSLLGAGNEQFF. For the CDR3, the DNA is TGCAGCCTGCTCGGGGCAGGCAATGAGCAGTTCTTC.

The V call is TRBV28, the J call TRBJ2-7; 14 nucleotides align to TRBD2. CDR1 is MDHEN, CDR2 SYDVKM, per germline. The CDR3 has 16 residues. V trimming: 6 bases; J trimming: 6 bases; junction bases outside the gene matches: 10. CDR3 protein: CASRPGLAGGGGEQYF. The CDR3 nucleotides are TGTGCCAGCAGGCCAGGACTAGCGGGAGGCGGGGGCGAGCAGTACTTC. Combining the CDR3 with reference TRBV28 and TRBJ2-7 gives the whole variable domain DVKVTQSSRYLVKRTGEKVFLECVQDMDHENMFWYRQDPGLGLRLIYFSYDVKMKEKGDIPEGYSVSREKKERFSLILESASTNQTSMYLCASRPGLAGGGGEQYFGPGTRLTVT.

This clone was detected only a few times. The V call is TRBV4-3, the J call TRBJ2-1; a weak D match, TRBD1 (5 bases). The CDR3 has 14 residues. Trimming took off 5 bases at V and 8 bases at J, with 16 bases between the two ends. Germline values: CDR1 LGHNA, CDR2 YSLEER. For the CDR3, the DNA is TGCGCCAGCAGCGAAAGGGGCGTTGTTGATGAGCAGTTCTTC. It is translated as CASSERGVVDEQFF.

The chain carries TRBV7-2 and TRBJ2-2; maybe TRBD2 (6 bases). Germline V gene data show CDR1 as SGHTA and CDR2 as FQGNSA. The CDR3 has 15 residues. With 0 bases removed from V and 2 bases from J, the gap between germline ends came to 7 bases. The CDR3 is CASSLASGNTGELFF. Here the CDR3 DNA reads TGTGCCAGCAGCTTAGCTAGCGGAAACACCGGGGAGCTGTTTTTT.

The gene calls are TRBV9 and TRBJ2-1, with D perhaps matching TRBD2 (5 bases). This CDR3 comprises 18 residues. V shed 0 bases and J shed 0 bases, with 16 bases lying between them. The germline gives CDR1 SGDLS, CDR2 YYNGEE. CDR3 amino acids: CASSVAVSGQSSYNEQFF. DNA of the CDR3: TGTGCCAGCAGCGTAGCGGTGAGCGGCCAGAGCTCCTACAATGAGCAGTTCTTC.

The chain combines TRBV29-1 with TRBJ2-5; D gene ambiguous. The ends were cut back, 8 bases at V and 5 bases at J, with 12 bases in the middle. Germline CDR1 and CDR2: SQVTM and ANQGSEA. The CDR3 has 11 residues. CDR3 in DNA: TGCAGCACAAGGTTCGGCGAGACCCAGTACTTC. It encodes CSTRFGETQYF.

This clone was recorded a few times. Here the CDR3 reads CASKKQNTEAFF. In DNA form, the CDR3 reads TGTGCCTCCAAGAAGCAGAACACTGAAGCTTTCTTT. The V gene is TRBV2, the J gene TRBJ1-1; D ambiguous. The germline CDR1 and CDR2 sequences are SNHLY and FYNNEI. With 11 bases removed from V and 1 base from J, the gap between germline ends came to 11 bases. The CDR3 length is 12 residues.

CDR3: CAGAREYGYTF. The CDR3 DNA follows: TGTGCCGGGGCGAGGGAGTATGGCTACACCTTC. The chain carries TRBV30 and TRBJ1-2; D is perhaps TRBD1 (5 bases). Trimming removed 8 bases from V and 5 bases from J, with 12 bases in between. This CDR3 contains 11 residues. Germline V gene lookup returns CDR1 GTSNPN and CDR2 SVGIG (reference sequence). The variable domain in full, completed from reference TRBV30 and TRBJ1-2, reads SQTIHQWPATLVQPVGSPLSLECTVEGTSNPNLYWYRQAAGRGLQLLFYSVGIGQISSEVPQNLSASRPQDRQFILSSKKLLLSDSGFYLCAGAREYGYTFGSGTRLTVV.

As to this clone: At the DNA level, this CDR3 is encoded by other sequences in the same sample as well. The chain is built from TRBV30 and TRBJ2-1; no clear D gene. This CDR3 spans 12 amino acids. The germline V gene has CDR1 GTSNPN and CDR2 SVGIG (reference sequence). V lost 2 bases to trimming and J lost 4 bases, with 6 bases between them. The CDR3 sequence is CAWSRTYNEQFF. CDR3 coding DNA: TGTGCCTGGAGTAGGACGTACAATGAGCAGTTCTTC.

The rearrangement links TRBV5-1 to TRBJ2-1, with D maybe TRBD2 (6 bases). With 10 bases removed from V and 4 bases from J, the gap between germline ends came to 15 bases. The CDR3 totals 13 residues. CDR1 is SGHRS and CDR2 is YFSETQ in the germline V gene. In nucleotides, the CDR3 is TGCGCCTCCCGGGACTTAACTTACAATGAGCAGTTCTTC. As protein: CASRDLTYNEQFF.

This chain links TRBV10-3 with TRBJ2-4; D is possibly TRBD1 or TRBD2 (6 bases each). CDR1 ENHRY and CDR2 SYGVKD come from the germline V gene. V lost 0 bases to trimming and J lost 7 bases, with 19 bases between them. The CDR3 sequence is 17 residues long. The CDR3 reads CAISESGGGGTKNIQYF. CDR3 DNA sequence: TGTGCCATCAGTGAGTCCGGCGGAGGGGGGACAAAGAACATTCAGTACTTC.

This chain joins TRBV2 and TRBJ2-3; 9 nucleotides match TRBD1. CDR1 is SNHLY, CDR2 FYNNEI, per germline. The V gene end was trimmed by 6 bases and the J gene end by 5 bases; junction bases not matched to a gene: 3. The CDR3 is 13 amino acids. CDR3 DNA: TGTGCCAGCAGGGGACAGGGTAGAGATACGCAGTATTTT. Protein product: CASRGQGRDTQYF.

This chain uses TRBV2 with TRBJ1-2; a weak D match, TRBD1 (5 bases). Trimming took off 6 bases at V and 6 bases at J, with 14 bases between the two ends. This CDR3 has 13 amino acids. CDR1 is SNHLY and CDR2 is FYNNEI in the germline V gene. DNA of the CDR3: TGTGCCAGCAGCGAGACAGTGAACGATGGCTACACCTTC. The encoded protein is CASSETVNDGYTF. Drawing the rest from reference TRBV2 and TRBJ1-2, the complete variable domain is EPEVTQTPSHQVTQMGQEVILRCVPISNHLYFYWYRQILGQKVEFLVSFYNNEISEKSEIFDDQFSVERPDGSNFTLKIRSTKLEDSAMYFCASSETVNDGYTFGSGTRLTVV.

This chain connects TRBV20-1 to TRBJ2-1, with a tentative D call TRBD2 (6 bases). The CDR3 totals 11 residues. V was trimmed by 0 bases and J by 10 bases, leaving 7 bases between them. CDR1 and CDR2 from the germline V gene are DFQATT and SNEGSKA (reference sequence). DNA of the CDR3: TGCAGTGCTAGAGATGCGGGGGAGCAGTTCTTC. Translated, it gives CSARDAGEQFF.

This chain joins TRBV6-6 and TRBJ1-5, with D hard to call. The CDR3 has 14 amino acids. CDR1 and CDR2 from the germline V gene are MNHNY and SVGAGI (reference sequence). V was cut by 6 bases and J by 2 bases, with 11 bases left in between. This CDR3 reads CASSDEVRNQPQHF. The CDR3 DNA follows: TGTGCCAGCAGCGACGAGGTGCGCAATCAGCCCCAGCATTTT.

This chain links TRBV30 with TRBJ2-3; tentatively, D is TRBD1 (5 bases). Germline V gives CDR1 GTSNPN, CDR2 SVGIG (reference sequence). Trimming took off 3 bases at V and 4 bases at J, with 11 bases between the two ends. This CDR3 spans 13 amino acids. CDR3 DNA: TGTGCCTGGAGCTTGAAGGGGTCAGATACGCAGTATTTT. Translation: CAWSLKGSDTQYF.

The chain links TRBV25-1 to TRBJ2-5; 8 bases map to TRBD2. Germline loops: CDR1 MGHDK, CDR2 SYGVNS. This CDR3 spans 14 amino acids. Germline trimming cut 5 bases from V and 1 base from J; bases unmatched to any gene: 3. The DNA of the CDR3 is TGTGCCAGCAGTAAGCGGGGGCCCCAAGAGACCCAGTACTTC. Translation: CASSKRGPQETQYF.

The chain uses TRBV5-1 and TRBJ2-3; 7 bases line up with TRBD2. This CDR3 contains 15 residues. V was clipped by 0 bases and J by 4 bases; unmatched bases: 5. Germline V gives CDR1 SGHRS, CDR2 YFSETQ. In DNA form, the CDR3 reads TGCGCCAGCAGCTTGGCCAGCGGGAAGTCAGATACGCAGTATTTT. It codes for CASSLASGKSDTQYF.

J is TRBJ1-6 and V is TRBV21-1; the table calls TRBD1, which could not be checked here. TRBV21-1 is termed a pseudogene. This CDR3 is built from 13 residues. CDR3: CASSLRGNSPLHF. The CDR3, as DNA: TGTGCCAGCAGCTTAAGGGGTAATTCACCCCTCCACTTT.

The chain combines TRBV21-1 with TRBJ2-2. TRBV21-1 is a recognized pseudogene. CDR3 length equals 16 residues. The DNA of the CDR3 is TGTGCCAGCAGCAACCTCCATGGGGTGGAGACCGGGGAGCTGTTTTTT. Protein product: CASSNLHGVETGELFF.

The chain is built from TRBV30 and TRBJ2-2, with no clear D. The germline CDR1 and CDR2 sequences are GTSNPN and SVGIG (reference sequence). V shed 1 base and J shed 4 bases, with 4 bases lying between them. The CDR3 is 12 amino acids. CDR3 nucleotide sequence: TGTGCCTGGAGTGAAAGCACCGGGGAGCTGTTTTTT. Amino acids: CAWSESTGELFF.

CDR3 sequence: CASSATGLISTDTQYF. The CDR3 coding sequence is TGTGCCAGCAGCGCGACAGGGCTCATTAGCACAGATACGCAGTATTTT. V and J are TRBV2 and TRBJ2-3; 7 bases line up with TRBD1. Trimming took 6 bases from V and 0 from J; bases not matched to a gene: 9. This CDR3 has 16 amino acids. Germline V gene lookup returns CDR1 SNHLY and CDR2 FYNNEI.

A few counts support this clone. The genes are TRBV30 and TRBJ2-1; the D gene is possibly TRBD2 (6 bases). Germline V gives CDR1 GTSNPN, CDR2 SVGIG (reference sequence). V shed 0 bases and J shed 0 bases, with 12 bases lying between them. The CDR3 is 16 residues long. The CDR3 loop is CAWSVRDWSSYNEQFF. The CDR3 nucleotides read TGTGCCTGGAGTGTACGGGACTGGAGCTCCTACAATGAGCAGTTCTTC.

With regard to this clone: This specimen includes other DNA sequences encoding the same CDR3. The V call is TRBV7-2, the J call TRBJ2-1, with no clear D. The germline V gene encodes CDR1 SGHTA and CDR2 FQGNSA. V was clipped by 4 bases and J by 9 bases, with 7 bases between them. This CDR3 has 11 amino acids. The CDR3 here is CASSSRGEQFF. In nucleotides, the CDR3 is TGTGCCAGCAGCTCGCGTGGTGAGCAGTTCTTC.